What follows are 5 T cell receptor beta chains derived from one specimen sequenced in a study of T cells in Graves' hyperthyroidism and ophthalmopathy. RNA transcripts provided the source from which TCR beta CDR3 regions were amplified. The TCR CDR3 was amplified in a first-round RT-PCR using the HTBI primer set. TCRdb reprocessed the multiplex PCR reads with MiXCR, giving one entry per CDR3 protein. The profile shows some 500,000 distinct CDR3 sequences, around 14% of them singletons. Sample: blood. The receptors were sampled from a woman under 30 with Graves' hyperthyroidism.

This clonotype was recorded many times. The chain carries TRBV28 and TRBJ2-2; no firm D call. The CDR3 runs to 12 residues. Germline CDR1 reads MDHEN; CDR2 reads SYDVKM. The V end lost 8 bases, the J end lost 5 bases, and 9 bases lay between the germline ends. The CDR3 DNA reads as TGTGCCAGCTGCCGTCGAACCGGGGAGCTGTTTTTT. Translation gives CASCRRTGELFF.

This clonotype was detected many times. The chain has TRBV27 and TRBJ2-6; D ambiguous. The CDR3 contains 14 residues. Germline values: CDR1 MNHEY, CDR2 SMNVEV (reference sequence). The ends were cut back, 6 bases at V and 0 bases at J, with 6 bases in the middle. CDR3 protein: CASRLNSGANVLTF. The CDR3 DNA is TGTGCCAGCAGACTAAACTCTGGGGCCAACGTCCTGACTTTC.

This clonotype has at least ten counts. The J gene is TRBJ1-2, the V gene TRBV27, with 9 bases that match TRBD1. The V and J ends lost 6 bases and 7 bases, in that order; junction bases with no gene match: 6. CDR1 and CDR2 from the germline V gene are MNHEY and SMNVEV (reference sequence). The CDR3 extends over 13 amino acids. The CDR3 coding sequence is TGTGCCAGCAGGAATTGGGGACAGGGTGGCTACACCTTC. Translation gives CASRNWGQGGYTF.

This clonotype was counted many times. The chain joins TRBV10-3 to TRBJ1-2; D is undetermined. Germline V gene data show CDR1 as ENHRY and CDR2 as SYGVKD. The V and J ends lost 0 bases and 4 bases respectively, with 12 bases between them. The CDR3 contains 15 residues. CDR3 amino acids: CAISESGPASYGYTF. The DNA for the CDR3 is TGTGCCATCAGTGAGTCTGGGCCGGCAAGCTATGGCTACACCTTC.

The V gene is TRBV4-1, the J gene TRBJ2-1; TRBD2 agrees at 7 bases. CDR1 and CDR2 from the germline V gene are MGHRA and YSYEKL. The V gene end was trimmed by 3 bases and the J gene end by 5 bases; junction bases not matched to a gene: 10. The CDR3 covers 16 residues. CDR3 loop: CASSHGPMRENNEQFF. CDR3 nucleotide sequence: TGCGCCAGCAGCCACGGGCCCATGCGGGAGAACAATGAGCAGTTCTTC.